A single sample gave rise to the 7 T cell receptor beta chains below, sequenced in a study of CD8 T cells in ankylosing spondylitis. Study outcomes and limitations: What seemed typical of ankylosing spondylitis blood was a TCR beta motif built from several highly homologous variants.

TCRdb analysed the 5' RACE reads with MiXCR anew, one entry per CDR3 protein. The sample holds roughly 300,000 distinct CDR3 sequences, around 7.6% seen once. Their antigen targets remain unknown. Material for sequencing was blood, either unsorted or a sorted T cell fraction (not recorded which). The receptors originated from a male donor with ankylosing spondylitis.

This clonotype came up many times. CDR3 sequence: CASSSGQYTDTQYF. Here the CDR3 DNA reads TGCGCCAGCAGCTCGGGACAGTACACAGATACGCAGTATTTT. The gene calls are TRBV5-1 and TRBJ2-3; 7 nucleotides match TRBD1. V dropped 3 bases and J dropped 2; count of bases not matched to a gene: 3. There are 14 residues in the CDR3. Germline V gene lookup returns CDR1 SGHRS and CDR2 YFSETQ.

The table lists this clonotype with many counts. This chain links TRBV11-2 with TRBJ2-6, with D unclear. V lost 3 bases and J 0 bases, leaving 18 bases between the germline ends. Per germline, CDR1 SGHAT and CDR2 FQNNGV. CDR3 length equals 19 residues. The CDR3 protein is CASSFQLGPWGSGANVLTF. The CDR3 DNA follows: TGTGCCAGCAGCTTCCAGTTAGGGCCTTGGGGCTCTGGGGCCAACGTCCTGACTTTC.

The CDR3 sequence: CASRTSTAGHSGNTIYF. The CDR3 nucleotides read TGTGCCAGCAGGACCTCAACCGCAGGGCACTCTGGAAACACCATATATTTT. The chain joins TRBV21-1 to TRBJ1-3; the table's D call of TRBD1 was not tested on the DNA. TRBV21-1 counts as a pseudogene. The CDR3 extends over 17 amino acids.

The chain is built from TRBV28 and TRBJ1-2; D not resolved. Trimming took 6 bases from V and 0 from J, leaving 8 bases between them. The CDR3 runs to 13 residues. CDR1 is MDHEN, CDR2 SYDVKM, per germline. This CDR3 reads CASRTPANYGYTF. Written as DNA, the CDR3 is TGTGCCAGCAGGACACCAGCTAACTATGGCTACACCTTC.

This clonotype occurred a few times. This chain joins TRBV7-8 and TRBJ2-2; 14 bases agree with TRBD2. Germline V CDR1 and CDR2: SGHVS, FQNEAQ. This CDR3 has 16 residues. V was clipped by 5 bases and J by 6 bases; unmatched bases: 5. The CDR3 spells CASSLGLAGGSGELFF. CDR3 coding DNA: TGTGCCAGCAGCCTCGGACTAGCGGGAGGATCCGGGGAGCTGTTTTTT.

The chain employs TRBV18 and TRBJ2-6; 7 positions match TRBD1. The germline gives CDR1 KGHSH, CDR2 LQKENI. This CDR3 contains 17 residues. Germline trimming cut 3 bases from V and 4 bases from J; bases unmatched to any gene: 9. Written as DNA, the CDR3 is TGTGCCAGCTCACCGCCGGGACAGTCGCGGGGGGCCAACGTCCTGACTTTC. This codes for CASSPPGQSRGANVLTF. Variable domain in full (rest from reference TRBV18 and TRBJ2-6): NAGVMQNPRHLVRRRGQEARLRCSPMKGHSHVYWYRQLPEEGLKFMVYLQKENIIDESGMPKERFSAEFPKEGPSILRIQQVVRGDSAAYFCASSPPGQSRGANVLTFGAGSRLTVL.

The chain is built from TRBV6-1 and TRBJ2-7; 10 bases line up with TRBD2. The trim removed 10 bases at V and 2 bases at J, leaving 5 bases unmatched. The CDR3 length is 13 residues. Germline V lookup: CDR1 MNHNS, CDR2 SASEGT. CDR3 region: CAIRTSGAYEQYF. The CDR3 DNA sequence: TGTGCCATACGGACTAGCGGAGCCTACGAGCAGTACTTC.